These 29 T cell receptor beta chains were all obtained from the same sample, sequenced in a study of CD8 T cells in Susac syndrome. Random hexamers were used to reverse transcribe about 0.45 to 1 ug of RNA. One entry per CDR3 protein results from TCRdb running MiXCR on the immunoSEQ multiplex PCR reads. The data hold under 200,000 distinct CDR3 sequences, with roughly 90% observed a single time. Specimen: CD4+ T cells from PBMCs. Receptor source: a human donor with Susac syndrome.

The J gene is TRBJ1-2, the V gene TRBV6-1; no clear D. Germline V gives CDR1 MNHNS, CDR2 SASEGT. Between the trimmed V and J ends, which lost 8 bases and 7 bases, there was a span of 14 bases. This CDR3 is 12 amino acids long. In DNA, the CDR3 is TGTGCCAGCGCGTTAAACACCGGTGGCTACACCTTC. Residues: CASALNTGGYTF.

The V and J genes are TRBV5-4 and TRBJ2-5; D is undetermined. The germline V and J ends were trimmed by 0 bases and 10 bases, with 13 bases remaining between them. Germline V gives CDR1 SGHNT, CDR2 YYREEE (reference sequence). The CDR3 covers 13 residues. CDR3 in amino acids: CASSLEYAPDQYF. CDR3 sequence (DNA): TGTGCCAGCAGCTTGGAGTATGCCCCGGACCAGTACTTC.

The rearrangement joins TRBV6-4 to TRBJ1-2; D not certain. The V and J ends lost 3 bases and 4 bases respectively, with 12 bases between them. CDR1 and CDR2 from the germline V gene are MRHNA and SNTAGT. The CDR3 sequence is 14 residues long. CDR3 sequence reads: CASSETGLGYGYTF. The CDR3 coding sequence is TGTGCCAGCAGTGAGACCGGGCTTGGCTATGGCTACACCTTC.

About this clonotype: Relative to the germline gene, one junction end is altered; a read error may explain this. V and J are TRBV12-3 or TRBV12-4 and TRBJ1-6, with D maybe TRBD1 (6 bases). This CDR3 has 14 amino acids. This CDR3 reads CASNLWGLDSPLHF. Here the CDR3 DNA reads TGTGCCAGCAATTTATGGGGGCTGGATTCACCCCTCCACTTT.

This sequence joins TRBV3-1 and TRBJ2-7; TRBD2 matches 11 bases. CDR1 is LGHDT and CDR2 is YNNKEL in the germline V gene (reference sequence). V was clipped by 3 bases and J by 1 base; unmatched bases: 2. This CDR3 has 15 residues. Written as DNA, the CDR3 is TGTGCCAGCAGCCATGGGACTAGCGGATCCTACGAGCAGTACTTC. As protein: CASSHGTSGSYEQYF.

This chain uses TRBV29-1 with TRBJ1-4; the D gene is possibly TRBD1 (5 bases). The CDR3 has 13 residues. Per the germline V gene, CDR1 is SQVTM and CDR2 is ANQGSEA. The ends were cut back, 2 bases at V and 8 bases at J, with 12 bases in the middle. The CDR3 coding sequence is TGCAGCGTTGAATGGGGGGGATACGAAAAACTGTTTTTT. Amino acids: CSVEWGGYEKLFF.

The chain recombines TRBV10-3 with TRBJ2-1; D is uncertain. The CDR3 is 14 residues long. Germline CDR1 reads ENHRY; CDR2 reads SYGVKD. V lost 2 bases, J lost 4 bases, and 9 bases lay in between. The CDR3 DNA reads TGTGCCATCAGTGAGCCAACGATTTACAATGAGCAGTTCTTC. Translating gives CAISEPTIYNEQFF.

The J gene is TRBJ1-2, the V gene TRBV29-1; D is perhaps TRBD1 (6 bases). The V end was cut by 7 bases, the J end by 4 bases, with 25 bases between. Germline-derived CDR1 and CDR2 are SQVTM and ANQGSEA. The length of the CDR3 is 16 residues. In nucleotides, the CDR3 is TGCAGCGGGGGGGGGCCGCAGGGCGCCCTTCCCTATGGCTACACCTTC. It is translated as CSGGGPQGALPYGYTF.

The chain combines TRBV9 with TRBJ2-1, with D possibly TRBD1 on 5 matching bases. Germline values: CDR1 SGDLS, CDR2 YYNGEE. This CDR3 region has 14 residues. Trimming took off 4 bases at V and 2 bases at J, with 10 bases between the two ends. The CDR3 reads CASSPTTAYNEQFF. DNA for the CDR3: TGTGCCAGCAGCCCAACGACAGCCTACAATGAGCAGTTCTTC.

This clonotype was detected once. The chain uses TRBV14 and TRBJ1-1; the match to TRBD1 covers 8 bases. The CDR3 covers 15 residues. The germline gives CDR1 SGHDN, CDR2 FVKESK. Trimming removed 3 bases from V and 5 bases from J; junction bases left unmatched: 8. CDR3: CASSQRQGIGTEAFF. The CDR3 DNA is TGTGCCAGCAGCCAGCGACAGGGGATAGGAACTGAAGCTTTCTTT.

The J gene is TRBJ2-1, the V gene TRBV5-1, with 8 bases that match TRBD1. V was pared by 3 bases and J by 8 bases, with 7 bases of the junction left unmatched. Germline CDR1 reads SGHRS; CDR2 reads YFSETQ. The CDR3 loop spans 14 amino acids. The CDR3 loop is CASSSWTGIDEQFF. CDR3 bases: TGCGCCAGCAGCTCCTGGACAGGGATCGATGAGCAGTTCTTC.

This clonotype was recorded a few times. The gene calls are TRBV2 and TRBJ2-7; D not certain. The CDR3 has 11 residues. With 6 bases removed from V and 7 bases from J, the gap between germline ends came to 10 bases. In germline, CDR1 is SNHLY, CDR2 FYNNEI. The CDR3 DNA is TGTGCCAGCAGCCAGACCTTAGAGCAGTACTTC. Protein sequence: CASSQTLEQYF.

The chain links TRBV9 to TRBJ2-1, with D hard to call. The CDR3 has 14 amino acids. Trimming stripped 0 bases from V and 9 bases from J, with 13 bases between. CDR1 is SGDLS and CDR2 is YYNGEE in the germline V gene. The CDR3 DNA is TGTGCCAGCAGCGTAGATCCGGGTCAAGGTGAGCAGTTCTTC. Its protein is CASSVDPGQGEQFF.

The chain joins TRBV6-5 to TRBJ2-7; 8 bases match TRBD1. Germline V gives CDR1 MNHEY, CDR2 SVGAGI. The CDR3 consists of 12 residues. Trimming removed 6 bases from V and 8 bases from J; junction bases left unmatched: 6. The CDR3 reads CASREDRAKQYF. The CDR3 DNA is TGTGCCAGCAGAGAGGACAGGGCTAAGCAGTACTTC.

CDR3 protein: CASSKGKALGSGANVLTF. The CDR3 nucleotides are TGTGCCAGCAGCAAAGGGAAAGCGCTGGGCTCTGGGGCCAACGTCCTGACTTTC. The chain joins TRBV21-1 to TRBJ2-6. TRBV21-1 is a pseudogene. The CDR3 consists of 18 residues.

The CDR3 loop is CASSESRDFYNEQFF. The CDR3 DNA reads as TGTGCCAGCAGTGAGTCGCGGGACTTCTACAATGAGCAGTTCTTC. This chain connects TRBV2 to TRBJ2-1; D is possibly TRBD2 (6 bases). V gave up 3 bases and J gave up 3 bases, with 12 bases separating them. Germline assignment: CDR1 SNHLY and CDR2 FYNNEI. The CDR3 sequence is 15 residues long.

This clonotype was found once. This sequence joins TRBV3-1 and TRBJ1-2, with 8 bases fitting TRBD1. CDR1 and CDR2 from the germline V gene are LGHDT and YNNKEL (reference sequence). The junction had 8 bases not matched to a gene; V was cut back by 6 bases and J by 5 bases. This CDR3 has 14 amino acids. The CDR3: CASSDGQGVYGYTF. The DNA of the CDR3 is TGTGCCAGCAGTGATGGACAGGGCGTTTATGGCTACACCTTC.

The chain uses TRBV3-1 and TRBJ1-3; D ambiguous. The V end was cut by 0 bases, the J end by 0 bases, with 12 bases between. The CDR3 spans 17 residues. Germline lookup yields CDR1 LGHDT and CDR2 YNNKEL (reference sequence). For the CDR3, the DNA is TGTGCCAGCAGCCAAGATCATCCGGCCTTCTCTGGAAACACCATATATTTT. Its translation is CASSQDHPAFSGNTIYF.

The sample holds a few counts of this clonotype. CDR3 in DNA: TGTGCCAGCAGCCGGACGGGTGAGCAGTACTTC. It codes for CASSRTGEQYF. The genes are TRBV6-2 or TRBV6-3 and TRBJ2-7; D is undetermined. This CDR3 is 11 amino acids long. With 6 bases removed from V and 7 bases from J, the gap between germline ends came to 10 bases. Germline CDR1 is MNHEY and CDR2 is SVGEGT.

Worth noting for this clonotype: Here the CDR3 omits its conserved ending phenylalanine or tryptophan, so a read error is the likely source. The chain is built from TRBV12-3 or TRBV12-4 and TRBJ1-6; 9 positions agree with TRBD1. The CDR3 has 15 amino acids. V was pared by 5 bases and J by 7 bases, with 6 bases of the junction left unmatched. CDR3 residues: CASSPTDRGNSPLHL. The CDR3 nucleotides are TGTGCCAGCAGTCCGACGGACAGGGGAAATTCACCCCTCCACCTT.

In nucleotides, the CDR3 is TGTGCCAGCAGCTTAGCGCGGACCCAAGAGACCCAGTACTTC. It encodes CASSLARTQETQYF. The chain uses TRBV7-9 and TRBJ2-5, with no clear D. The CDR3 length is 14 residues. The germline CDR1 and CDR2 sequences are SEHNR and FQNEAQ (reference sequence). V was trimmed by 0 bases and J by 1 base, leaving 6 bases between them. The whole variable domain, filled in from reference TRBV7-9 and TRBJ2-5, reads DTGVSQNPRHKITKRGQNVTFRCDPISEHNRLYWYRQTLGQGPEFLTYFQNEAQLEKSRLLSDRFSAERPKGSFSTLEIQRTEQGDSAMYLCASSLARTQETQYFGPGTRLLVL.

This chain connects TRBV4-1 to TRBJ2-7; possibly TRBD1 for D (5 bases). Deletions cut 3 bases from V and 3 bases from J, with 18 bases between. Germline-derived CDR1 and CDR2 are MGHRA and YSYEKL. The CDR3 spans 16 residues. The CDR3 spells CASSHTLDRRLYEQYF. CDR3 nucleotide sequence: TGCGCCAGCAGCCACACCCTAGACAGAAGACTCTACGAGCAGTACTTC.

The V gene is TRBV5-8, the J gene TRBJ2-7, with TRBD1 identical over 12 bases. Trimming removed 7 bases from V and 7 bases from J; junction bases left unmatched: 6. In germline, CDR1 is SGHTS, CDR2 YDEGEE. This CDR3 contains 13 residues. The DNA of the CDR3 is TGTGCCAGCGAGCGGGACAGGGGGCGTGAGCAGTACTTC. Amino acids: CASERDRGREQYF.

The rearrangement uses TRBV20-1 and TRBJ1-2, with D possibly matching TRBD1 (6 bases). Germline V gene data show CDR1 as DFQATT and CDR2 as SNEGSKA (reference sequence). V was trimmed by 6 bases and J by 5 bases, leaving 10 bases between them. This CDR3 comprises 11 residues. CDR3 in amino acids: CSAGTPYGYTF. For the CDR3, the DNA is TGCAGTGCGGGGACACCGTATGGCTACACCTTC.

J is TRBJ2-7 and V is TRBV7-6; weak D call: TRBD1 (5 bases). The CDR3 is 15 amino acids. The germline CDR1 and CDR2 sequences are SGHVS and FNYEAQ. The ends were cut back, 1 base at V and 2 bases at J, with 12 bases in the middle. DNA for the CDR3: TGTGCCAGCAGCTTAGGGGCAGGGCTTACCTACGAGCAGTACTTC. Translation: CASSLGAGLTYEQYF.

The CDR3 is CACPKTGMNTEAFF. The CDR3 bases are TGTGCCTGCCCCAAAACAGGGATGAACACTGAAGCTTTCTTT. The chain is built from TRBV30 and TRBJ1-1, with D tentatively TRBD1 (6 bases). The CDR3 runs to 14 residues. CDR1 is GTSNPN and CDR2 is SVGIG in the germline V gene (reference sequence). V was pared by 6 bases and J by 0 bases, with 14 bases between.

The V call is TRBV2, the J call TRBJ2-3, with D perhaps matching TRBD2 (6 bases). There are 16 residues in the CDR3. The germline CDR1 and CDR2 sequences are SNHLY and FYNNEI. Trimming left V 2 bases short and J 2 bases short, with 14 bases between. The chain's CDR3 is CASSEFGSGNTDTQYF. The CDR3 region has the DNA TGTGCCAGCAGTGAATTCGGGAGCGGAAACACAGATACGCAGTATTTT.

The V gene is TRBV25-1, the J gene TRBJ1-1; 7 bases align to TRBD1. This CDR3 region has 14 residues. Germline-derived CDR1 and CDR2 are MGHDK and SYGVNS. V lost 8 bases, J lost 2 bases, and 8 bases stayed unmatched. As DNA, the CDR3 is TGTGCCAGCCACCCGGGACAGTTAAACACTGAAGCTTTCTTT. It is translated as CASHPGQLNTEAFF.

This rearrangement joins TRBV6-5 to TRBJ2-5; 8 bases map to TRBD2. The CDR3 contains 15 residues. The trim removed 7 bases at V and 1 base at J, leaving 8 bases unmatched. Germline V gene sequence: CDR1 MNHEY, CDR2 SVGAGI. The CDR3 loop reads CASTQSAGGQETQYF. DNA of the CDR3: TGTGCCAGCACCCAATCTGCGGGGGGCCAAGAGACCCAGTACTTC.